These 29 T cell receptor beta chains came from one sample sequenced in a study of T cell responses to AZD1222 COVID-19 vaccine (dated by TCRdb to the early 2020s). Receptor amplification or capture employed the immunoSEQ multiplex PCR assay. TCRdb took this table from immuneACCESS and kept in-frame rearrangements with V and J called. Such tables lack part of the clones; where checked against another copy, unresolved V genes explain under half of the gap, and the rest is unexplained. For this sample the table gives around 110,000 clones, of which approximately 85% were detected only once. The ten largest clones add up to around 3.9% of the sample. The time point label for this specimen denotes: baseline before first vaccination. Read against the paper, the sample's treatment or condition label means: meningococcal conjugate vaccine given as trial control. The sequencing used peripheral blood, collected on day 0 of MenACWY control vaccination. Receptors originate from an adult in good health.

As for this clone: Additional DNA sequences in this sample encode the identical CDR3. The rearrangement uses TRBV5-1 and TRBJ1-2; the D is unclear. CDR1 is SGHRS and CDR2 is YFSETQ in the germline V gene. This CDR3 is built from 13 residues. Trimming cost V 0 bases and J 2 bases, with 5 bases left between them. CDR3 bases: TGCGCCAGCAGCTTGGGCACAAACTATGGCTACACCTTC. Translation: CASSLGTNYGYTF.

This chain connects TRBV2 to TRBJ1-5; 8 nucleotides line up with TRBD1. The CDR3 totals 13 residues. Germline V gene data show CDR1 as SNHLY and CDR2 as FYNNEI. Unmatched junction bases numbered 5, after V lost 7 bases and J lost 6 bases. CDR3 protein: CASMAGGGQPQHF. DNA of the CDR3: TGTGCCAGCATGGCAGGGGGCGGTCAGCCCCAGCATTTT.

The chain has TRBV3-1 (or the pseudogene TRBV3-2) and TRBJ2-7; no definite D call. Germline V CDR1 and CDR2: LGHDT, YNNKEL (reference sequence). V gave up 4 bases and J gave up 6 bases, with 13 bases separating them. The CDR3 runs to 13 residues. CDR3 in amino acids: CASSPPSGTEQYF. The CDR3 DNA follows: TGTGCCAGCAGCCCCCCCAGTGGTACCGAGCAGTACTTC.

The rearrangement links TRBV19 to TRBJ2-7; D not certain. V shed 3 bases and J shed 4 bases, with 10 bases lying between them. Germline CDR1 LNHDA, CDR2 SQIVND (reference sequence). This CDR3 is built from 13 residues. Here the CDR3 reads CASSIGVEYEQYF. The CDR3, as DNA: TGTGCCAGTAGTATTGGGGTGGAATACGAGCAGTACTTC.

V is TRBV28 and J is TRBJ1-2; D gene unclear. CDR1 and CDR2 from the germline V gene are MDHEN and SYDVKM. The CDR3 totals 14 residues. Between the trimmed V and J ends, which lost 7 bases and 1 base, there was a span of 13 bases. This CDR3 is CASTRRGYNYGYTF. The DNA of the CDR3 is TGTGCCAGCACCAGGCGGGGTTATAACTATGGCTACACCTTC.

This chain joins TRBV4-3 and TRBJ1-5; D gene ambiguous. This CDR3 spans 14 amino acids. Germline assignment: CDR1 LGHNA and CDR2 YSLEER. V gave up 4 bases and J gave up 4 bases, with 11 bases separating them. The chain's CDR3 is CASSPLVRNQPQHF. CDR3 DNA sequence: TGCGCCAGCAGCCCGCTTGTAAGGAATCAGCCCCAGCATTTT.

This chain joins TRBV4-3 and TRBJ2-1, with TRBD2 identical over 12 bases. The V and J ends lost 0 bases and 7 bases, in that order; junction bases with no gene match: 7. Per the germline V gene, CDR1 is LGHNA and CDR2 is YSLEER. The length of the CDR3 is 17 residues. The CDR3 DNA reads TGCGCCAGCAGCCAAGATAGGGCTAGCGGGGGGGCGAATGAGCAGTTCTTC. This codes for CASSQDRASGGANEQFF.

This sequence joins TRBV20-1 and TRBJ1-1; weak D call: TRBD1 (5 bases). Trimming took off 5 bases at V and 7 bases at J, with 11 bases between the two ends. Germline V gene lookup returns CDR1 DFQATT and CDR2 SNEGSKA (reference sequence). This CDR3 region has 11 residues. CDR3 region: CSADSLGEAFF. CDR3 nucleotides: TGCAGTGCTGACAGCCTCGGTGAAGCTTTCTTT.

The CDR3 sequence: CASRAGTGGYGYTF. As DNA, the CDR3 is TGTGCCAGCAGAGCGGGGACAGGGGGCTATGGCTACACCTTC. J is TRBJ1-2 and V is TRBV6-5; 11 bases map to TRBD1. The germline V gene has CDR1 MNHEY and CDR2 SVGAGI. Losses at the gene ends were 6 bases for V and 4 bases for J; bases not matched to a gene: 4. The CDR3 is 14 residues long.

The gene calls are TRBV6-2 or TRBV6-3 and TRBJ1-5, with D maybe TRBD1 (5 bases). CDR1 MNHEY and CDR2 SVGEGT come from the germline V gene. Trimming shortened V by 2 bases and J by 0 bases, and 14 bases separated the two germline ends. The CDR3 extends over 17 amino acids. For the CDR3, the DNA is TGTGCCAGCAGTTACCGAGCAGGGCGAAATAGCAATCAGCCCCAGCATTTT. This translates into CASSYRAGRNSNQPQHF.

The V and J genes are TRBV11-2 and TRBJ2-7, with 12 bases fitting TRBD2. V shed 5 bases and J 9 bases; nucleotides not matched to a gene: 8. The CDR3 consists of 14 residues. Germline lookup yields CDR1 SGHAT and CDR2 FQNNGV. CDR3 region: CASSLAGGPSAQYF. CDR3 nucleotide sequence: TGTGCCAGCAGCCTAGCGGGGGGGCCTAGTGCGCAGTACTTC. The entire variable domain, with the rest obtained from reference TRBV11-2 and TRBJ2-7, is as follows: EAGVAQSPRYKIIEKRQSVAFWCNPISGHATLYWYQQILGQGPKLLIQFQNNGVVDDSQLPKDRFSAERLKGVDSTLKIQPAKLEDSAVYLCASSLAGGPSAQYFGPGTRLTVT.

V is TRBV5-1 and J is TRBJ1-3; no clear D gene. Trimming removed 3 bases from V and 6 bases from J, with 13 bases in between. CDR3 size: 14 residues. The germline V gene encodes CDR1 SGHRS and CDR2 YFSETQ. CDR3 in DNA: TGCGCCAGCAGCTCGGCGGCTGGGGAAAACACCATATATTTT. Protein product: CASSSAAGENTIYF. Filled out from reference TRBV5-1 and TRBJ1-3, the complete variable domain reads KAGVTQTPRYLIKTRGQQVTLSCSPISGHRSVSWYQQTPGQGLQFLFEYFSETQRNKGNFPGRFSGRQFSNSRSEMNVSTLELGDSALYLCASSSAAGENTIYFGEGSWLTVV.

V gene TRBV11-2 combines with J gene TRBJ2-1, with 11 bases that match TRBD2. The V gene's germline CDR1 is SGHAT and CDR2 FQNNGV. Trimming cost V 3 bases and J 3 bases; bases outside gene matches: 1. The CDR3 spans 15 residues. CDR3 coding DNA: TGTGCCAGCAGCTTCCTAGCGGGGGGCTACAATGAGCAGTTCTTC. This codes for CASSFLAGGYNEQFF.

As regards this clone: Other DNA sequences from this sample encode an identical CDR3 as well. CDR3 sequence reads: CASSLGLAGGPDTQYF. The CDR3 DNA sequence: TGTGCCAGCAGCCTTGGACTAGCGGGGGGCCCAGATACGCAGTATTTT. The V and J genes are TRBV7-9 and TRBJ2-3; 14 nucleotides match TRBD2. The CDR3 has 16 residues. Germline-derived CDR1 and CDR2 are SEHNR and FQNEAQ (reference sequence). V lost 5 bases, J lost 4 bases, and 5 bases stayed unmatched.

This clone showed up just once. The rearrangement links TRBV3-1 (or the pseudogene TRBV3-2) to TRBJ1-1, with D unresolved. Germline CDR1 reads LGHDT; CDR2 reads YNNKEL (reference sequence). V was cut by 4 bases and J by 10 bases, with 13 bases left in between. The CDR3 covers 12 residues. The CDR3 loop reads CASSLQDRGAFF. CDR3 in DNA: TGTGCCAGCAGCCTACAAGACCGGGGAGCTTTCTTT.

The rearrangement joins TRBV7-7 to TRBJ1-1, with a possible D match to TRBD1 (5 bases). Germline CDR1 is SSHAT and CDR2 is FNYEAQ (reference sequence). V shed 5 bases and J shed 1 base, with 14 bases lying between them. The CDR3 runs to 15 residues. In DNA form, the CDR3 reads TGTGCCAGCAGCCATTGTACCCAGGGGAACACTGAAGCTTTCTTT. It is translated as CASSHCTQGNTEAFF. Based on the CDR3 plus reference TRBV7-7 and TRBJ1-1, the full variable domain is GAGVSQSPRYKVTKRGQDVTLRCDPISSHATLYWYQQALGQGPEFLTYFNYEAQPDKSGLPSDRFSAERPEGSISTLTIQRTEQRDSAMYRCASSHCTQGNTEAFFGQGTRLTVV.

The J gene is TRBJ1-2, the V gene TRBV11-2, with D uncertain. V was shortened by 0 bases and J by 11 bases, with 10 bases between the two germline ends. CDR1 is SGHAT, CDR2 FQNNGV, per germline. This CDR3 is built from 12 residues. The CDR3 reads CASSLEGRGYTF. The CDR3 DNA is TGTGCCAGCAGCTTAGAAGGGCGGGGATACACCTTC. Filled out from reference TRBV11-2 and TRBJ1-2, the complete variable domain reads EAGVAQSPRYKIIEKRQSVAFWCNPISGHATLYWYQQILGQGPKLLIQFQNNGVVDDSQLPKDRFSAERLKGVDSTLKIQPAKLEDSAVYLCASSLEGRGYTFGSGTRLTVV.

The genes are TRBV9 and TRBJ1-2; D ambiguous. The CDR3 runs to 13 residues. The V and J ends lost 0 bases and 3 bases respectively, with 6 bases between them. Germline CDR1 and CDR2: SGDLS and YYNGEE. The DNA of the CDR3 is TGTGCCAGCAGCGTAGCCGATTACTATGGCTACACCTTC. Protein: CASSVADYYGYTF.

The CDR3 spells CASSLTRGPLYF. The CDR3 nucleotides are TGTGCCAGCAGTTTGACACGGGGCCCGCTGTACTTC. The V and J genes are TRBV28 and TRBJ2-5; D could derive from TRBD1 or TRBD2 (5 bases each). The germline gives CDR1 MDHEN, CDR2 SYDVKM. Trimming took off 3 bases at V and 13 bases at J, with 15 bases between the two ends. CDR3 length: 12 amino acids.

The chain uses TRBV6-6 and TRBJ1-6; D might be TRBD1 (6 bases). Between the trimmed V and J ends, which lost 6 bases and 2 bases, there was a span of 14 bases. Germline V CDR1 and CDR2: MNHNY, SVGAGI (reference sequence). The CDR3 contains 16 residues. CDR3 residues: CASRPPGEAYNSPLHF. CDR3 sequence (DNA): TGTGCCAGCAGACCCCCAGGGGAGGCCTATAATTCACCCCTCCACTTT.

The CDR3 here is CASSPPGLANTGELFF. CDR3 in DNA: TGTGCCAGCTCACCACCGGGACTAGCGAACACCGGGGAGCTGTTTTTT. The chain uses TRBV18 and TRBJ2-2; 8 bases line up with TRBD2. The germline gives CDR1 KGHSH, CDR2 LQKENI. The ends lost 0 bases at V and 0 bases at J; junction bases unmatched: 0. The CDR3 spans 16 residues.

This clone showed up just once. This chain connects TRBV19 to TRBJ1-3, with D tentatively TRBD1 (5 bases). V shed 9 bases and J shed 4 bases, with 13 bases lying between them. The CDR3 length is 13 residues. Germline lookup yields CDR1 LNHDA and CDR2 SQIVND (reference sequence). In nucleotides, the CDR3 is TGTGCCAGGCAGGGTCGAGCGGGAAACACCATATATTTT. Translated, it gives CARQGRAGNTIYF.

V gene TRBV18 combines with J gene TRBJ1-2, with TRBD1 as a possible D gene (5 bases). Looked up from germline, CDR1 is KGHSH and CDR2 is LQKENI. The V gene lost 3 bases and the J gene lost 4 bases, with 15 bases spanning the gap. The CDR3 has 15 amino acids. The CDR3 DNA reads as TGTGCCAGCTCACCGGACACTCTTAAAAGCTATGGCTACACCTTC. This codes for CASSPDTLKSYGYTF.

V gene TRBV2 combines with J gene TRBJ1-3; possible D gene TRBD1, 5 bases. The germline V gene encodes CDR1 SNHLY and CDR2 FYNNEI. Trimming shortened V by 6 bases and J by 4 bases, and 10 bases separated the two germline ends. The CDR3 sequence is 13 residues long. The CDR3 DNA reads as TGTGCCAGCAGGGGAGGGGTAGGAAACACCATATATTTT. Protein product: CASRGGVGNTIYF.

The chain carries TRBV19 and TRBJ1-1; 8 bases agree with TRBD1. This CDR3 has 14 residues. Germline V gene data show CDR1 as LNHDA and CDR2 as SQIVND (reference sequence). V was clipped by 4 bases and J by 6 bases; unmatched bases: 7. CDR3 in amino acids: CASSSRQGIPEAFF. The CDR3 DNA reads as TGTGCCAGTAGTAGCCGACAGGGGATACCTGAAGCTTTCTTT.

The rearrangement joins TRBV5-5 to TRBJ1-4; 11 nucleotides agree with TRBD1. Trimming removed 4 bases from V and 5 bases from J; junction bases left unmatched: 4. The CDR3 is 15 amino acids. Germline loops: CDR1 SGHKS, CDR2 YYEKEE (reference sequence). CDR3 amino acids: CASSLGQGANEKLFF. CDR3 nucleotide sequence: TGTGCCAGCAGCCTAGGACAGGGGGCAAATGAAAAACTGTTTTTT.

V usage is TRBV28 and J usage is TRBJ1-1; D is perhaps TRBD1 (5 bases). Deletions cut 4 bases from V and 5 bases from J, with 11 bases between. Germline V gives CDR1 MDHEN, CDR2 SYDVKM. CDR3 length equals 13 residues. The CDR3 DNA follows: TGTGCCAGCAGTTCACCAGGGAAAACTGAAGCTTTCTTT. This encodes CASSSPGKTEAFF. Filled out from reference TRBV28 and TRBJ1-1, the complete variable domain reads DVKVTQSSRYLVKRTGEKVFLECVQDMDHENMFWYRQDPGLGLRLIYFSYDVKMKEKGDIPEGYSVSREKKERFSLILESASTNQTSMYLCASSSPGKTEAFFGQGTRLTVV.

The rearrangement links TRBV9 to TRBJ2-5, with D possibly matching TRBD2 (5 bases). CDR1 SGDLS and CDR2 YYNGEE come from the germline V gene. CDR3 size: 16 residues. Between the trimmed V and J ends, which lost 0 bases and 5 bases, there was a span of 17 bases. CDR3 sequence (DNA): TGTGCCAGCAGCGTAGGAGTCGGGGTTGGGCGGGAGACCCAGTACTTC. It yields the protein CASSVGVGVGRETQYF.

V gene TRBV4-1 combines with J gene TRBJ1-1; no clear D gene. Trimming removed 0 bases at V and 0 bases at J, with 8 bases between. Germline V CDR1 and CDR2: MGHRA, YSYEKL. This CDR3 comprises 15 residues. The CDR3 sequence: CASSQEPTVNTEAFF. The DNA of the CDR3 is TGCGCCAGCAGCCAAGAACCCACGGTGAACACTGAAGCTTTCTTT.